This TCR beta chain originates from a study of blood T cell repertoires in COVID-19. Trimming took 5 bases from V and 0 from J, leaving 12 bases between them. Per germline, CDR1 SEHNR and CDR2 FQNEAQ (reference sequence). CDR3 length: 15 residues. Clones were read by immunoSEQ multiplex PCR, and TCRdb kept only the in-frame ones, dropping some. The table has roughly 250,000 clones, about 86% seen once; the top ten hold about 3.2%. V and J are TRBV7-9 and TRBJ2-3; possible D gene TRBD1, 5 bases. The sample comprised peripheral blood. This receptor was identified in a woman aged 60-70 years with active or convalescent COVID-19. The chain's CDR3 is CASSPGFFSTDTQYF. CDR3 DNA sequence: TGTGCCAGCAGCCCAGGGTTTTTTAGCACAGATACGCAGTATTTT.